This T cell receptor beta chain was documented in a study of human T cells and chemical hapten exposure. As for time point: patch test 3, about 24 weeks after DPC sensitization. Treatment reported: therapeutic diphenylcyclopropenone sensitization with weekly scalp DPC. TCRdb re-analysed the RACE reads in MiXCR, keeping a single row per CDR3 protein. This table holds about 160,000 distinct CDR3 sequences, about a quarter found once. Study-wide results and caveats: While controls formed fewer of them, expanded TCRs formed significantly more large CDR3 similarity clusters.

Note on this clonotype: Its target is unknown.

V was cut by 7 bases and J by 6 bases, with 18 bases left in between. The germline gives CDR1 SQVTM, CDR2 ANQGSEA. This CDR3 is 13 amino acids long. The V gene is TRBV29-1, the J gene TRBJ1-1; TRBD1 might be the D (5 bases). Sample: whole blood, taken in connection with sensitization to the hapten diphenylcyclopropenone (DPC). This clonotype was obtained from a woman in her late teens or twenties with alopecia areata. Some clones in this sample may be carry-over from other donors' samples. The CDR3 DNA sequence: TGCAGCGCCGTAGGTGGCAGGGAATCTGAAGCTTTCTTT. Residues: CSAVGGRESEAFF.